One and the same sample provided the 17 T cell receptor beta chains below, sequenced in a study of shared clonotypes between healthy human individuals. Sequencing was performed with immunoSEQ multiplex PCR; in TCRdb, only in-frame clones are kept and a portion is missing. Of 2 million to 2.5 million clones in the sample, more than 85% were seen once. Sequencing input: naive CD4+ T cells from PBMCs. Subset reported: CD45RA+ positively selected. The source of these receptors is a man aged 18 to 35 in good health. Some clones in this sample may be carry-over from other donors' samples.

V and J are TRBV5-5 and TRBJ1-1; no clear D gene. Germline CDR1 reads SGHKS; CDR2 reads YYEKEE (reference sequence). The CDR3 is 16 residues long. Trimming removed 0 bases from V and 0 bases from J, with 12 bases in between. The CDR3 here is CASSLGPLLMNTEAFF. The CDR3 DNA follows: TGTGCCAGCAGCTTGGGCCCGCTTCTCATGAACACTGAAGCTTTCTTT.

Points on this clone: The limits of the CDR3 on the DNA are not certain, so only TCRdb's listed CDR3 is given. The chain joins TRBV30 to TRBJ1-6. With termini counted, the CDR3 has 12 amino acids. Germline V gives CDR1 GTSNPN, CDR2 SVGIG (reference sequence). The CDR3 reads CAWSSGRLPSTF.

The chain couples TRBV6-5 to TRBJ1-5; 7 nucleotides agree with TRBD1. Germline V gene sequence: CDR1 MNHEY, CDR2 SVGAGI. J gave up 3 bases and V 6 bases, and 8 bases lay outside the gene matches. This CDR3 has 15 residues. Here the CDR3 DNA reads TGTGCCAGCAGCAAACAGGGGAGGGTCAATCAGCCCCAGCATTTT. Amino acid sequence: CASSKQGRVNQPQHF.

This clone appeared once. This chain connects TRBV5-1 to TRBJ2-1; either TRBD1 or TRBD2 may fit D (6 bases each). CDR3 size: 14 residues. The V gene's germline CDR1 is SGHRS and CDR2 YFSETQ. The V end lost 1 base, the J end lost 8 bases, and 13 bases lay between the germline ends. CDR3 nucleotides: TGCGCCAGCAGCTTGTACGCAGGGGAGGATGAGCAGTTCTTC. It translates to CASSLYAGEDEQFF. The entire variable domain, with the rest obtained from reference TRBV5-1 and TRBJ2-1, is as follows: KAGVTQTPRYLIKTRGQQVTLSCSPISGHRSVSWYQQTPGQGLQFLFEYFSETQRNKGNFPGRFSGRQFSNSRSEMNVSTLELGDSALYLCASSLYAGEDEQFFGPGTRLTVL.

CDR3 nucleotides: TGTGCCAGCATCCCGGGGGGTGGGAACACCATATATTTT. This codes for CASIPGGGNTIYF. The chain uses TRBV6-6 and TRBJ1-3; D may be TRBD1 (5 bases). The CDR3 totals 13 residues. Trimming pared 7 bases from V and 7 bases from J, leaving 14 bases between. The germline CDR1 and CDR2 sequences are MNHNY and SVGAGI (reference sequence).

The CDR3 coding sequence is TGTGCCAGCACCTCCGGGAGCCTTACCCATCTCAATGAGCAGTTCTTC. Encoded protein: CASTSGSLTHLNEQFF. The chain joins TRBV6-6 to TRBJ2-1; tentatively, D is TRBD2 (6 bases). The CDR3 length is 16 residues. Trimming removed 7 bases at V and 6 bases at J, with 22 bases between. Germline V gene lookup returns CDR1 MNHNY and CDR2 SVGAGI (reference sequence).

The J gene is TRBJ1-4, the V gene TRBV28; D may be TRBD1 (6 bases). This CDR3 has 16 amino acids. Germline loops: CDR1 MDHEN, CDR2 SYDVKM. V was pared by 6 bases and J by 8 bases, with 22 bases between. CDR3 loop: CASSPIPGGLAEKLFF. The CDR3 DNA reads TGTGCCAGCAGCCCTATCCCGGGGGGCCTGGCAGAAAAACTGTTTTTT.

The V and J genes are TRBV10-3 and TRBJ1-2, with TRBD1 as a possible D gene (6 bases). Germline values: CDR1 ENHRY, CDR2 SYGVKD. CDR3 length: 13 amino acids. Trimming removed 8 bases at V and 5 bases at J, with 15 bases between. As DNA, the CDR3 is TGTGCCATCGCCCTGGGGGCAGGATATGGCTACACCTTC. Its protein is CAIALGAGYGYTF.

This clone was picked up one time. The CDR3 region is CASTPDRALSYNEQFF. In nucleotides, the CDR3 is TGTGCCAGCACCCCGGACAGAGCTTTATCCTACAATGAGCAGTTCTTC. The V gene is TRBV27, the J gene TRBJ2-1, with D tentatively TRBD1 (6 bases). This CDR3 comprises 16 residues. V lost 7 bases and J lost 1, with 17 bases in between. CDR1 and CDR2 from the germline V gene are MNHEY and SMNVEV (reference sequence).

CDR3 region: CASSHDRDWTSYEQYF. The CDR3 DNA reads as TGTGCCAGCAGCCACGACCGGGACTGGACTTCCTACGAGCAGTACTTC. This rearrangement joins TRBV7-2 to TRBJ2-7; a possible D gene is TRBD2 (6 bases). V was shortened by 5 bases and J by 1 base, with 18 bases between the two germline ends. The CDR3 loop spans 16 amino acids. The V gene's germline CDR1 is SGHTA and CDR2 FQGNSA.

This rearrangement joins TRBV6-1 to TRBJ1-1; tentative D call: TRBD1 (6 bases). Germline V gene sequence: CDR1 MNHNS, CDR2 SASEGT. The CDR3 consists of 14 residues. Trimming stripped 6 bases from V and 1 base from J, with 12 bases between. The CDR3 nucleotides are TGTGCCAGCAGGATACAGGGCCCGAACACTGAAGCTTTCTTT. This codes for CASRIQGPNTEAFF.

CDR3 sequence reads: CASNPLGEGRHEQYF. For the CDR3, the DNA is TGTGCCAGCAACCCATTGGGGGAGGGTAGACACGAGCAGTACTTC. The chain uses TRBV6-5 and TRBJ2-7, with 7 bases fitting TRBD2. The trim removed 7 bases at V and 5 bases at J, leaving 14 bases unmatched. Germline lookup yields CDR1 MNHEY and CDR2 SVGAGI. The CDR3 totals 15 residues.

As to this clone: This specimen includes other DNA sequences encoding the same CDR3. This sequence joins TRBV9 and TRBJ2-7, with 8 bases fitting TRBD1. V was clipped by 4 bases and J by 2 bases; unmatched bases: 5. The CDR3 covers 14 residues. CDR1 and CDR2 (germline): SGDLS, YYNGEE. This chain's CDR3 is CASSLGQGTYEQYF. CDR3 bases: TGTGCCAGCAGCCTAGGACAGGGCACCTACGAGCAGTACTTC.

This clone showed up just once. The CDR3, as DNA: TGTGCCTGGAGGGGGACAGGGTTTACGAGGACCTTGGGGGCCAACGTCCTGACTTTC. Translated: CAWRGTGFTRTLGANVLTF. The chain carries TRBV30 and TRBJ2-6; 9 nucleotides agree with TRBD1. Losses at the gene ends were 3 bases for V and 4 bases for J; bases not matched to a gene: 16. The CDR3 is 19 residues long. CDR1 is GTSNPN and CDR2 is SVGIG in the germline V gene (reference sequence).

The chain couples TRBV15 to TRBJ1-3; D unclear. Looked up from germline, CDR1 is LNHNV and CDR2 is YYDKDF (reference sequence). The V end lost 8 bases, the J end lost 2 bases, and 4 bases lay between the germline ends. The CDR3 sequence is 11 residues long. In nucleotides, the CDR3 is TGTGCCACCCAGACTGGAAACACCATATATTTT. As protein: CATQTGNTIYF.

The V gene is TRBV4-1, the J gene TRBJ1-2, with D tentatively TRBD1 (5 bases). V lost 1 base and J lost 3, with 12 bases in between. CDR3 size: 15 residues. Germline CDR1 MGHRA, CDR2 YSYEKL. CDR3 amino acids: CASSQVGPLDYGYTF. In nucleotides, the CDR3 is TGCGCCAGCAGCCAAGTGGGACCTTTAGACTATGGCTACACCTTC.

The chain carries TRBV28 and TRBJ1-5, with no clear D. The germline V and J ends were trimmed by 6 bases and 6 bases, with 15 bases remaining between them. Germline loops: CDR1 MDHEN, CDR2 SYDVKM. The CDR3 has 14 amino acids. CDR3 DNA sequence: TGTGCCAGCAGCTCTCCACTGGCGGGTCAGCCCCAGCATTTT. Translation: CASSSPLAGQPQHF.